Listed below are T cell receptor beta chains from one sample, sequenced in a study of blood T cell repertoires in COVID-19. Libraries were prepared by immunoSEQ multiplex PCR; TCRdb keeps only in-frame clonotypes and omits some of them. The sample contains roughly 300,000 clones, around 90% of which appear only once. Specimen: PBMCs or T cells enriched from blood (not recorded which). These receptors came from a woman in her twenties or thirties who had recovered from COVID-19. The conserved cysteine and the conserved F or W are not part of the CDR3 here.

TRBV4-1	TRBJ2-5	ASSQAGTIETQY
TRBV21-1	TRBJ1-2	ASSAKGPGYT
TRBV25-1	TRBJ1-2	ASSGLGGDGYT
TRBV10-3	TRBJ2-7	ATLTSGATYEQY
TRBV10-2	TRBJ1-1	ASSGVGGLGTEAF
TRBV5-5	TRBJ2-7	ASSSTPPYEQY
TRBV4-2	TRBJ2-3	ASSQETSGSTDTQY
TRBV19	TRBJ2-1	ASSVSRDRPYNEQF
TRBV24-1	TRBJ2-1	ATSDSLTLLGEQF
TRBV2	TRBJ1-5	ASSEGQQPQH
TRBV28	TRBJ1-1	ASSSNLRVSTEAF
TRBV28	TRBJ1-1	ASSPAGGTEAF
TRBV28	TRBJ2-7	ASSFAPGQGSYEQY
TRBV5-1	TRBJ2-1	ASTHFGQGRHDEQF
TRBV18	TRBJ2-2	ASSPGPGDYTGELF
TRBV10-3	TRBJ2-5	AINAGTSQETQY
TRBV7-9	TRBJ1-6	ASSLTGNSPLH
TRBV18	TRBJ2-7	ASSPGIGTGIREQY
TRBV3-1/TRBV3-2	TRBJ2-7	ASSQDRGRWQY
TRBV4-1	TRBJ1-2	ASSQGEDVNYGYT
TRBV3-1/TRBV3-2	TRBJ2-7	ASSQGETGGWEQY
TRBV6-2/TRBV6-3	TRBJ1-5	ASSYGRGNMQPQH
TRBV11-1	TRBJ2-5	ASSRLAGGLETQY
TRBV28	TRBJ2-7	ASSPLIYEQY
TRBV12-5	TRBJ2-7	ASGLVPQAEDYEQY
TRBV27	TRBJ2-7	ATGENLSYEQY
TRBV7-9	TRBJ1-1	ASSLDWRDTEAF
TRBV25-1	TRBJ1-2	ASSEQPGQGAIHYGYT
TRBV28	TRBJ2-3	ASSLASGGVITSTDTQY
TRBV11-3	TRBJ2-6	ASSLDSQGALGANVLT
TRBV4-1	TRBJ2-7	ASSQGGAGGYEQY
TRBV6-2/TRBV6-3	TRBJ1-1	ASSNGGTEAF
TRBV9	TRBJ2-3	ASSVGTSGGTDTQY
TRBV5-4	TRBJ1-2	ASSGGQSYGYT
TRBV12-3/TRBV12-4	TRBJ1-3	ASSFGSGPQKY
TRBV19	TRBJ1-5	ASSIDWGQGKNQPQH
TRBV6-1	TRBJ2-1	ASSEAIAYNEQF
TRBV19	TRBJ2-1	ASRSPVGNEQF
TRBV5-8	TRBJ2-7	ASSIDRALNYEQY
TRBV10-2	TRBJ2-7	ASRPGGVSYEQY
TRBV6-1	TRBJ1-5	ASSEDRGQPQH
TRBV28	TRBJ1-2	ASSLWRIGAEQFYGYT